The entry below describes one T cell receptor beta chain. Its antigen is not identified. V lost 8 bases to trimming and J lost 3 bases; unmatched junction nucleotides: 7. CDR3 length equals 14 residues. CDR1 is LNHDA, CDR2 SQIVND, per germline (reference sequence). Libraries were prepared by immunoSEQ multiplex PCR; TCRdb keeps only in-frame clonotypes and omits some of them. The table records fewer than 30,000 clones, about 86% of them present only once. The sample originates from a study of T cell responses to AZD1222 COVID-19 vaccine. Overall study findings and caveats: Donors were chiefly white British, with a greater number of females, and clonal diversity was perhaps underestimated. Spike-wide coverage was observed for vaccine-associated CD4 TCRs, with dominant responses at 160-218 and 743-854. Only a handful of AZD1222 recipients, roughly six in all, had baseline seropositivity. An increase in Spike-specific TCR breadth and depth was observed after two AZD1222 doses.

This receptor was obtained from an adult who received the AZD1222 COVID-19 vaccine. The genes are TRBV19 and TRBJ2-5; 9 bases map to TRBD2. Source: peripheral blood, taken 28 days after the second AZD1222 dose. Here the CDR3 DNA reads TGTGCCAGTTCGCAGATAGCGGGGGAAGAGACCCAGTACTTC. Translated, it gives CASSQIAGEETQYF.